The 19 T cell receptor beta chains below were found in one sample sequenced in a study of T cells in Graves' hyperthyroidism and ophthalmopathy. From RNA transcripts, TCR beta CDR3 regions were amplified. Using the HTBI primer set, a first-round RT-PCR was run on the TCR CDR3. From the multiplex PCR reads, TCRdb called clonotypes with MiXCR, one entry per CDR3 protein. The table records about 610,000 distinct CDR3 sequences, under 60% of them present only once. The sequencing sample was made of peripheral blood or thyroid tissue (not recorded which). The receptor source for this set is a woman aged 18-29 years with Graves' hyperthyroidism.

This clonotype was detected ten times or more. The genes are TRBV20-1 and TRBJ2-7; D remains ambiguous. The V and J ends lost 0 bases and 3 bases respectively, with 9 bases between them. CDR1 and CDR2 (germline): DFQATT, SNEGSKA (reference sequence). CDR3 length equals 13 residues. The CDR3, as DNA: TGCAGTGCTAGAGATCGAGTAGACTACGAGCAGTACTTC. It translates to CSARDRVDYEQYF.

The V call is TRBV14, the J call TRBJ1-4, with D hard to call. V dropped 5 bases and J dropped 7 bases, with 17 bases sitting between them. Germline-derived CDR1 and CDR2 are SGHDN and FVKESK. The CDR3 is made up of 15 amino acids. The CDR3 sequence is CASSSQSIRGEKLFF. CDR3 nucleotide sequence: TGTGCCAGCAGCTCGCAATCCATACGCGGTGAAAAACTGTTTTTT.

This clonotype was recorded many times. The chain uses TRBV10-2 and TRBJ1-2, with D unresolved. This CDR3 spans 12 amino acids. Germline V gene sequence: CDR1 WSHSY, CDR2 SAAADI. The ends were cut back, 7 bases at V and 2 bases at J, with 8 bases in the middle. The CDR3 coding sequence is TGCGCCAGCACGGAACAGAACTATGGCTACACCTTC. Its protein is CASTEQNYGYTF.

CDR3 bases: TGTGCCAGCAGGCTCTCCTACAATGAGCAGTTCTTC. This sequence encodes CASRLSYNEQFF. The chain links TRBV13 to TRBJ2-1, with D unresolved. V lost 6 bases and J 0 bases, leaving 3 bases between the germline ends. The CDR3 runs 12 residues. Germline V gives CDR1 PRHDT, CDR2 FYEKMQ (reference sequence).

This clonotype was observed many times. This chain links TRBV15 with TRBJ1-2; a possible D gene is TRBD1 (5 bases). CDR1 is LNHNV and CDR2 is YYDKDF in the germline V gene (reference sequence). This CDR3 has 12 amino acids. V was shortened by 0 bases and J by 12 bases, with 11 bases between the two germline ends. CDR3 nucleotides: TGTGCCACCAGCAGAGACGGGACGCAAAACACCTTC. Protein: CATSRDGTQNTF.

This clonotype has just a few counts. The V call is TRBV5-8, the J call TRBJ1-1; D is perhaps TRBD1 (5 bases). The CDR3 extends over 14 amino acids. V was cut by 4 bases and J by 11 bases, with 21 bases left in between. Germline-derived CDR1 and CDR2 are SGHTS and YDEGEE. The CDR3 nucleotides read TGTGCCAGCAGCCCGAGGGCAGGGCACCCCAAGGCTTTCTTT. Amino acid sequence: CASSPRAGHPKAFF.

Notes on this clonotype: Because the CDR3 is missing its conserved closing phenylalanine or tryptophan, this is likely a read error. It is unclear where the CDR3 begins or ends on the DNA, so no DNA is shown, and the CDR3 is as TCRdb lists it. CDR3 sequence: CASSFAGLGK. V is TRBV12-3 or TRBV12-4 and J is TRBJ2-2; the table's D call TRBD2 went unverified against the DNA. The CDR3 is 10 residues long, ends included.

As for this clonotype: The junction departs from the called germline gene at one end, perhaps through a read error. The chain carries TRBV2 and TRBJ2-7; 8 bases align to TRBD1. The CDR3 consists of 10 residues. Per germline, CDR1 SNHLY and CDR2 FYNNEI. As DNA, the CDR3 is TGTGCCAGCAGGGGACAGGCCGGGCTCTTC. Translated, it gives CASRGQAGLF.

The chain has TRBV7-2 and TRBJ2-7, with 13 nucleotides matching TRBD2. The J segment lost 0 bases and the V segment lost 5 bases, leaving 7 bases of the junction unmatched. Germline CDR1 is SGHTA and CDR2 is FQGNSA. The CDR3 contains 17 residues. The CDR3 DNA sequence: TGTGCCAGCAGCACGCCAAGGACTAGCGGGAGCTCCTACGAGCAGTACTTC. This sequence encodes CASSTPRTSGSSYEQYF.

The chain employs TRBV29-1 and TRBJ1-2, with D uncertain. Per germline, CDR1 SQVTM and CDR2 ANQGSEA. Between the trimmed V and J ends, which lost 8 bases and 4 bases, there was a span of 17 bases. The CDR3 has 13 residues. The CDR3 loop is CSTEDGPVYGYTF. For the CDR3, the DNA is TGCAGCACTGAGGACGGACCGGTCTATGGCTACACCTTC.

This clonotype was seen at least ten times. The chain employs TRBV3-1 and TRBJ1-3; 8 bases map to TRBD1. Germline V gene data show CDR1 as LGHDT and CDR2 as YNNKEL (reference sequence). Trimming cost V 8 bases and J 6 bases; bases outside gene matches: 6. The CDR3 contains 13 residues. The CDR3 nucleotides read TGTGCCAGCGTGGGACAGGAGGCAAACACCATATATTTT. Its translation is CASVGQEANTIYF.

A few counts support this clonotype. The chain links TRBV3-1 to TRBJ1-5; 10 bases align to TRBD1. CDR1 and CDR2 from the germline V gene are LGHDT and YNNKEL (reference sequence). V lost 4 bases and J lost 7; bases outside the gene matches: 4. The CDR3 contains 14 residues. The CDR3 is CASSRTGGSQPQHF. The DNA for the CDR3 is TGTGCCAGCAGCCGGACAGGGGGGAGCCAGCCCCAGCATTTT.

This clonotype was picked up many times. This chain joins TRBV12-3 or TRBV12-4 and TRBJ1-1, with D uncertain. V lost 7 bases and J lost 9, with 15 bases in between. The CDR3 extends over 12 amino acids. The CDR3 bases are TGTGCCAGCACCAGATCCGGATTTAAAGCTTTCTTT. This codes for CASTRSGFKAFF.

The sample holds many counts of this clonotype. The chain has TRBV6-6 and TRBJ2-5; TRBD2 agrees at 12 bases. Germline CDR1 reads MNHNY; CDR2 reads SVGAGI (reference sequence). The CDR3 is 15 residues long. V gave up 5 bases and J gave up 7 bases; unmatched junction bases: 8. The CDR3 loop reads CASSPGLAGSSTQYF. The CDR3 nucleotides are TGTGCCAGCAGTCCGGGACTAGCGGGCTCATCGACCCAGTACTTC.

The CDR3 region has the DNA TGCAGTGCTAGAGATGTACAGGGGAGTCAGCCCCAGTACTTC. Residues: CSARDVQGSQPQYF. The chain recombines TRBV20-1 with TRBJ2-5, with 7 bases aligning to TRBD1. With 0 bases clipped from V and 9 bases from J, the junction kept 10 bases outside the gene matches. Per germline, CDR1 DFQATT and CDR2 SNEGSKA (reference sequence). The CDR3 is 14 residues long.

This clonotype was recorded at least ten times. V usage is TRBV5-4 and J usage is TRBJ2-2, with 9 positions matching TRBD2. This CDR3 comprises 16 residues. V dropped 0 bases and J dropped 2; count of bases not matched to a gene: 2. Germline V lookup: CDR1 SGHNT, CDR2 YYREEE (reference sequence). As DNA, the CDR3 is TGTGCCAGCAGCTTGGCAGCGGGAGGTAACACCGGGGAGCTGTTTTTT. Protein sequence: CASSLAAGGNTGELFF.

The V call is TRBV2, the J call TRBJ1-1, with a tentative D call TRBD1 (6 bases). Trimming removed 3 bases at V and 7 bases at J, with 24 bases between. The CDR3 sequence is 17 residues long. In germline, CDR1 is SNHLY, CDR2 FYNNEI. As DNA, the CDR3 is TGTGCCAGCAGTGATCTTCCGGGGGCGCGGGGCAGGGTTGAAGCTTTCTTT. It yields the protein CASSDLPGARGRVEAFF.

CDR3 in DNA: TGCAGCGTTGCTCCGACAGGGGGTGGGGAGACCCAGTACTTC. Translating gives CSVAPTGGGETQYF. The chain links TRBV29-1 to TRBJ2-5; 9 bases map to TRBD1. V was clipped by 4 bases and J by 5 bases; unmatched bases: 8. From germline, CDR1 is SQVTM and CDR2 ANQGSEA. This CDR3 has 14 amino acids.

This clonotype was observed a handful of times. V and J are TRBV20-1 and TRBJ2-7, with a possible D match to TRBD1 (7 bases). The germline CDR1 and CDR2 sequences are DFQATT and SNEGSKA (reference sequence). The CDR3 has 14 amino acids. V was cut by 4 bases and J by 0 bases, with 13 bases left in between. CDR3 in DNA: TGCAGTGCTATGGTCAGGGGGGCCTCCTACGAGCAGTACTTC. Protein sequence: CSAMVRGASYEQYF.